These 17 T cell receptor beta chains were sequenced from one sample in a study of shared clonotypes between healthy human individuals. TCRdb's copy holds only in-frame clones and misses some; the assay was immunoSEQ multiplex PCR. Seen here are 2,500,000 or so clones, roughly 92% observed once, and the top ten hold 0.14%. Input material: naive CD4+ T cells sorted from blood. The subset is: CD45RA+ positively selected. All receptors come from a man between 18 and 29 years old in good health.

This chain joins TRBV5-1 and TRBJ2-7; D is unclear. V dropped 1 base and J dropped 6 bases, with 26 bases sitting between them. The CDR3 is 18 amino acids. In germline, CDR1 is SGHRS, CDR2 YFSETQ. CDR3 sequence reads: CASSLLSNAGSIPTEQYF. DNA of the CDR3: TGCGCCAGCAGCTTGTTGAGCAACGCCGGGTCCATACCCACCGAGCAGTACTTC.

This sequence joins TRBV11-2 and TRBJ1-1; 11 bases are shared with TRBD1. Trimming at V came to 5 bases and at J to 4 bases, leaving 3 bases not matched to a gene. The CDR3 sequence is 14 residues long. CDR1 is SGHAT, CDR2 FQNNGV, per germline. CDR3 in amino acids: CASSGTGGVTEAFF. DNA for the CDR3: TGTGCCAGCAGCGGGACAGGGGGGGTCACTGAAGCTTTCTTT.

The chain has TRBV4-3 and TRBJ2-3; 7 positions agree with TRBD1. The CDR3 consists of 13 residues. The trim removed 0 bases at V and 7 bases at J, leaving 1 base unmatched. CDR1 is LGHNA, CDR2 YSLEER, per germline. DNA of the CDR3: TGCGCCAGCAGCCAAGAGGGACAGAATACGCAGTATTTT. It translates to CASSQEGQNTQYF.

The chain is built from TRBV2 and TRBJ2-1, with D possibly matching TRBD2 (6 bases). The CDR3 sequence is 14 residues long. The germline gives CDR1 SNHLY, CDR2 FYNNEI. V gave up 11 bases and J gave up 9 bases, with 23 bases separating them. The CDR3 bases are TGTGCCTCCGTAGGACTACTCATGGGTAGTGAGCAGTTCTTC. Translating gives CASVGLLMGSEQFF.

V gene TRBV10-3 combines with J gene TRBJ2-1; a weak D match, TRBD2 (6 bases). From germline, CDR1 is ENHRY and CDR2 SYGVKD. The CDR3 has 13 amino acids. V was pared by 0 bases and J by 8 bases, with 8 bases between. The CDR3, as DNA: TGTGCCATCAGTGAGTCCCCGGGGGATGAGCAGTTCTTC. Protein sequence: CAISESPGDEQFF.

The J gene is TRBJ2-5, the V gene TRBV5-1; maybe TRBD1 (6 bases). V was clipped by 0 bases and J by 3 bases, with 9 bases between them. This CDR3 comprises 14 residues. The germline V gene has CDR1 SGHRS and CDR2 YFSETQ. CDR3 sequence reads: CASSLGQAKETQYF. CDR3 coding DNA: TGCGCCAGCAGCTTGGGACAGGCCAAAGAGACCCAGTACTTC.

The rearrangement links TRBV9 to TRBJ2-1; unclear D gene. The germline V gene has CDR1 SGDLS and CDR2 YYNGEE. Between the trimmed V and J ends, which lost 3 bases and 4 bases, there was a span of 8 bases. This CDR3 has 13 residues. CDR3 residues: CASSDDGYNEQFF. Here the CDR3 DNA reads TGTGCCAGCAGCGATGACGGTTACAATGAGCAGTTCTTC.

This chain connects TRBV6-1 to TRBJ2-7, with 8 bases fitting TRBD2. The length of the CDR3 is 13 residues. Germline assignment: CDR1 MNHNS and CDR2 SASEGT. Unmatched junction bases numbered 4, after V lost 8 bases and J lost 1 base. The CDR3 region is CASQAGASYEQYF. For the CDR3, the DNA is TGTGCCAGCCAAGCGGGAGCGTCCTACGAGCAGTACTTC.

The chain uses TRBV5-1 and TRBJ2-5, with D possibly TRBD1 on 6 matching bases. The germline CDR1 and CDR2 sequences are SGHRS and YFSETQ. The CDR3 covers 15 residues. Trimming stripped 4 bases from V and 0 bases from J, with 13 bases between. The CDR3 DNA reads TGCGCCAGCAGCGATCAAACAGGGTACCAAGAGACCCAGTACTTC. Its protein is CASSDQTGYQETQYF. Full variable domain (rest looked up from reference TRBV5-1 and TRBJ2-5): KAGVTQTPRYLIKTRGQQVTLSCSPISGHRSVSWYQQTPGQGLQFLFEYFSETQRNKGNFPGRFSGRQFSNSRSEMNVSTLELGDSALYLCASSDQTGYQETQYFGPGTRLLVL.

This clone was seen just once. The chain has TRBV6-5 and TRBJ2-1, with D tentatively TRBD2 (5 bases). This CDR3 contains 15 residues. V lost 7 bases, J lost 7 bases, and 20 bases lay in between. In germline, CDR1 is MNHEY, CDR2 SVGAGI. The CDR3 DNA sequence: TGTGCCAGCAACCCTACCGGGCCTAGCTTAAATGAGCAGTTCTTC. The encoded protein is CASNPTGPSLNEQFF.

The chain joins TRBV5-1 to TRBJ2-2; 10 bases match TRBD2. V was clipped by 1 base and J by 0 bases; unmatched bases: 6. The CDR3 extends over 18 amino acids. Germline V gene lookup returns CDR1 SGHRS and CDR2 YFSETQ. In DNA, the CDR3 is TGCGCCAGCAGCTTGACACTAGCGGGGACAGCGAACACCGGGGAGCTGTTTTTT. It translates to CASSLTLAGTANTGELFF.

The table lists this clone with a count of one. The chain uses TRBV9 and TRBJ2-7, with 7 bases matching TRBD2. CDR1 is SGDLS and CDR2 is YYNGEE in the germline V gene. This CDR3 region has 14 residues. The V gene end was trimmed by 2 bases and the J gene end by 5 bases; junction bases not matched to a gene: 7. CDR3 DNA sequence: TGTGCCAGCAGCGTTGGACTAGGTCAAGACGAGCAGTACTTC. It encodes CASSVGLGQDEQYF. Combining the CDR3 with reference TRBV9 and TRBJ2-7 gives the whole variable domain DSGVTQTPKHLITATGQRVTLRCSPRSGDLSVYWYQQSLDQGLQFLIQYYNGEERAKGNILERFSAQQFPDLHSELNLSSLELGDSALYFCASSVGLGQDEQYFGPGTRLTVT.

The rearrangement links TRBV7-2 to TRBJ2-1, with D maybe TRBD2 (5 bases). The germline gives CDR1 SGHTA, CDR2 FQGNSA. The CDR3 is 13 amino acids. Trimming removed 5 bases at V and 9 bases at J, with 14 bases between. The CDR3 spells CASSADGIPEQFF. CDR3 nucleotide sequence: TGTGCCAGCAGCGCAGACGGGATTCCTGAGCAGTTCTTC.

CDR3 coding DNA: TGCGCCAGCAGCGAGCCCCATGGACCCGGCCCGGAAGCTTTCTTT. Translation gives CASSEPHGPGPEAFF. The J gene is TRBJ1-1, the V gene TRBV5-1, with D hard to call. V was shortened by 4 bases and J by 8 bases, with 21 bases between the two germline ends. The CDR3 runs 15 residues. CDR1 is SGHRS and CDR2 is YFSETQ in the germline V gene.

This clone came up once. The rearrangement joins TRBV7-2 to TRBJ1-2, with D possibly matching TRBD1 (6 bases). Germline V gene data show CDR1 as SGHTA and CDR2 as FQGNSA. The V gene lost 5 bases and the J gene lost 4 bases, with 17 bases spanning the gap. The CDR3 runs 15 residues. The CDR3 DNA reads as TGTGCCAGCAGCGACCTATCGACAGGCCCCTATGGCTACACCTTC. This gives the protein CASSDLSTGPYGYTF.

The chain recombines TRBV6-1 with TRBJ2-5, with TRBD1 identical over 8 bases. CDR1 and CDR2 (germline): MNHNS, SASEGT. V was clipped by 6 bases and J by 3 bases; unmatched bases: 9. There are 15 residues in the CDR3. The CDR3 loop reads CASRALQGAKETQYF. The CDR3 DNA reads TGTGCCAGCAGGGCCCTGCAGGGGGCGAAAGAGACCCAGTACTTC.

The gene calls are TRBV30 and TRBJ1-5, with D possibly TRBD1 on 6 matching bases. Trimming removed 1 base from V and 4 bases from J, with 14 bases in between. The CDR3 consists of 15 residues. Germline-derived CDR1 and CDR2 are GTSNPN and SVGIG (reference sequence). CDR3 region: CAWSAARGGNQPQHF. The DNA for the CDR3 is TGTGCCTGGAGTGCCGCCAGGGGTGGTAATCAGCCCCAGCATTTT.